The clone carrying this T cell receptor (beta chain) was detected a few times. TCRdb recomputed calls from the 5' RACE reads with MiXCR, one row per CDR3 protein. The sample includes approximately 700,000 distinct CDR3 sequences, 15% to 20% of them seen just once. The data belong to a study of identical twins. Trimming took off 0 bases at V and 7 bases at J, with 13 bases between the two ends. The CDR3 has 15 residues. These same records also appear under a second study, on T cells expressing NK-cell markers.

The receptor was derived from a woman aged 18-29 years in good health. The specimen was PBMCs. The V call is TRBV12-3 or TRBV12-4, the J call TRBJ1-5; tentative D call: TRBD1 (6 bases). CDR3 nucleotides: TGTGCCAGCAGTTTAGCGTGGGGGGCAAGGCAGCCCCAGCATTTT. It is translated as CASSLAWGARQPQHF.